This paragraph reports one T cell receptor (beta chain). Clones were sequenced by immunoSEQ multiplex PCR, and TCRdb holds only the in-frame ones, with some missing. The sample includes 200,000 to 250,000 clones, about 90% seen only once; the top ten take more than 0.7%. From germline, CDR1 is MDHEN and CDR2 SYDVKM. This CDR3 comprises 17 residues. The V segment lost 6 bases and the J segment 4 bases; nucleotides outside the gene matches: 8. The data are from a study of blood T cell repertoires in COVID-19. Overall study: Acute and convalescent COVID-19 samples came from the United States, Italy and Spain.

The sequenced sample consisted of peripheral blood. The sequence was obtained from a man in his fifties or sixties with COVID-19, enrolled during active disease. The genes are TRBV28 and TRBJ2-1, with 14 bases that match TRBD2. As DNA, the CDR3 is TGTGCCAGCAGCCCGACGGGACTAGCGGGAGAGTACAATGAGCAGTTCTTC. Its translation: CASSPTGLAGEYNEQFF.